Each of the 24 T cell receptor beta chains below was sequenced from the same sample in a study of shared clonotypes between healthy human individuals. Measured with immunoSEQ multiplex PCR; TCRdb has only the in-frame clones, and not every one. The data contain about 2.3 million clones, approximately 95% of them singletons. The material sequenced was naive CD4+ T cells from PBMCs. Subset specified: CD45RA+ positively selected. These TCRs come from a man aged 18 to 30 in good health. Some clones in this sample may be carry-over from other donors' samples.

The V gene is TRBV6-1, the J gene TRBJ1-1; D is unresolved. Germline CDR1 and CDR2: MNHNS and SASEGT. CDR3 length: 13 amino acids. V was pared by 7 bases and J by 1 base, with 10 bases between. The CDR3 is CASTASGNTEAFF. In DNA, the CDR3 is TGTGCCAGCACGGCGAGCGGGAACACTGAAGCTTTCTTT.

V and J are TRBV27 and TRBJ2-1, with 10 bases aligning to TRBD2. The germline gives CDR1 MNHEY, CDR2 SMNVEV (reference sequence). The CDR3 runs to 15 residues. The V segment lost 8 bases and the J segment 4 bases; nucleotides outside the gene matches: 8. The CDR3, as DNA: TGTGCCAGCCGCCGGACTAGCGGACCGTACAATGAGCAGTTCTTC. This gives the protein CASRRTSGPYNEQFF.

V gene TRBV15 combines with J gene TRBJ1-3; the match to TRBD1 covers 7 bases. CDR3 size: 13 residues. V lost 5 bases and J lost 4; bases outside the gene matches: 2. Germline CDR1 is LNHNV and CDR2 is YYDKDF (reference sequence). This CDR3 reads CATSGGQGNTIYF. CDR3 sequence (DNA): TGTGCCACCAGCGGGGGACAGGGAAACACCATATATTTT.

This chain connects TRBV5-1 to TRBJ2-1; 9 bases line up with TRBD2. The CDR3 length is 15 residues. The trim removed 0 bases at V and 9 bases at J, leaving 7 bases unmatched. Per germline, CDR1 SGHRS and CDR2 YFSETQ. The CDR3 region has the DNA TGCGCCAGCAGCTTGGCTTGGCTAGCGGGAAGTGAGCAGTTCTTC. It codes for CASSLAWLAGSEQFF.

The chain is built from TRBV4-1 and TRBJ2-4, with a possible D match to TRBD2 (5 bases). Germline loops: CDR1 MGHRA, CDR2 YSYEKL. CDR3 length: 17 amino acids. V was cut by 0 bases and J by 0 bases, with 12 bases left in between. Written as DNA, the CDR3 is TGCGCCAGCAGCCAAGAGCTAGTCGGGATAGCCAAAAACATTCAGTACTTC. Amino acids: CASSQELVGIAKNIQYF.

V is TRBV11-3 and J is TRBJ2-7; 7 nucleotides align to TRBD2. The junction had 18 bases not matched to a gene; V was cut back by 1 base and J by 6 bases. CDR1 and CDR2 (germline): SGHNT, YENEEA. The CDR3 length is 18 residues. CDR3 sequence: CASSLAPGRRAPFVEQYF. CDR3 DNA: TGTGCCAGCAGCTTAGCCCCCGGGAGGAGGGCCCCCTTCGTCGAGCAGTACTTC.

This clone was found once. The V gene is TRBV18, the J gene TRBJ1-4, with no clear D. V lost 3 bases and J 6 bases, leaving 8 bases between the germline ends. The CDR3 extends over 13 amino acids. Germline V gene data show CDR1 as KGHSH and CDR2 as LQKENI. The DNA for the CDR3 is TGTGCCAGCTCACCCAGGCTGTATGAAAAACTGTTTTTT. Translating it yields CASSPRLYEKLFF.

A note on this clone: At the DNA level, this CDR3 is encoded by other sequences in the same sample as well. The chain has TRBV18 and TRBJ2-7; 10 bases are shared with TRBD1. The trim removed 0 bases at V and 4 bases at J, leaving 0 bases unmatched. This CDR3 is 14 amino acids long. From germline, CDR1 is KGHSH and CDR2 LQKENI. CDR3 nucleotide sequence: TGTGCCAGCTCACCACCGGGACAGGGGTACGAGCAGTACTTC. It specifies CASSPPGQGYEQYF.

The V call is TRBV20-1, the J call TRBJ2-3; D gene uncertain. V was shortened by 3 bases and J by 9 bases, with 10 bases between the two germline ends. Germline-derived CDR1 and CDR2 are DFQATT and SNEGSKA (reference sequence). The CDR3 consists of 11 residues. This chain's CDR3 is CSASPTRTQYF. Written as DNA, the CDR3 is TGCAGTGCTAGCCCAACCAGAACGCAGTATTTT.

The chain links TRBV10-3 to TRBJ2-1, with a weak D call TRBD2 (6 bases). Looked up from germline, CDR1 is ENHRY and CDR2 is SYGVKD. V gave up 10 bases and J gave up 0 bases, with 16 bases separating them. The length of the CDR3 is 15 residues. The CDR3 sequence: CATAAGPSSYNEQFF. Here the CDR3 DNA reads TGTGCCACTGCTGCGGGGCCAAGCTCCTACAATGAGCAGTTCTTC.

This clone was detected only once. CDR3 sequence reads: CSPKGLAVGGETQYF. CDR3 DNA sequence: TGCAGCCCTAAGGGACTAGCGGTGGGGGGGGAGACCCAGTACTTC. The chain recombines TRBV29-1 with TRBJ2-5; 11 bases line up with TRBD2. The V segment lost 8 bases and the J segment 5 bases; nucleotides outside the gene matches: 13. CDR1 SQVTM and CDR2 ANQGSEA come from the germline V gene. The CDR3 length is 15 residues.

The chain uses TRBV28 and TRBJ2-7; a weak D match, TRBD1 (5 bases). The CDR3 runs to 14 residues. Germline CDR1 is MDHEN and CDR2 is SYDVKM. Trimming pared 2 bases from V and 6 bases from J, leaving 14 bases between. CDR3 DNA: TGTGCCAGCAGTTTAGGACACGCTTCGGGCGAGCAGTACTTC. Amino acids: CASSLGHASGEQYF.

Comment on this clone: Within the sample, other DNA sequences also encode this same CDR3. This chain's CDR3 is CSANHQETQYF. The CDR3, as DNA: TGCAGTGCGAACCACCAAGAGACCCAGTACTTC. The V and J genes are TRBV20-1 and TRBJ2-5; D is unclear. Per germline, CDR1 DFQATT and CDR2 SNEGSKA (reference sequence). Trimming shortened V by 6 bases and J by 0 bases, and 5 bases separated the two germline ends. The CDR3 runs to 11 residues.

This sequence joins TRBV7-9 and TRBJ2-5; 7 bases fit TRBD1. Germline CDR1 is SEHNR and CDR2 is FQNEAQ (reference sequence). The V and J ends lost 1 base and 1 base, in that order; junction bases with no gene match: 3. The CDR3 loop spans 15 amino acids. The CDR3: CASSLVTGPQETQYF. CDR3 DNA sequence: TGTGCCAGCAGCTTAGTGACAGGGCCCCAAGAGACCCAGTACTTC.

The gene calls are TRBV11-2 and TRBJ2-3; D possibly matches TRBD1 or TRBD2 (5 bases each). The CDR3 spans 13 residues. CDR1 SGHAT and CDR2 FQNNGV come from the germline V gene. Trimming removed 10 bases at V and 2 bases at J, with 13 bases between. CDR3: CATRDQNTDTQYF. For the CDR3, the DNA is TGTGCCACCCGGGACCAAAACACAGATACGCAGTATTTT. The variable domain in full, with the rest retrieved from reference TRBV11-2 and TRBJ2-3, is EAGVAQSPRYKIIEKRQSVAFWCNPISGHATLYWYQQILGQGPKLLIQFQNNGVVDDSQLPKDRFSAERLKGVDSTLKIQPAKLEDSAVYLCATRDQNTDTQYFGPGTRLTVL.

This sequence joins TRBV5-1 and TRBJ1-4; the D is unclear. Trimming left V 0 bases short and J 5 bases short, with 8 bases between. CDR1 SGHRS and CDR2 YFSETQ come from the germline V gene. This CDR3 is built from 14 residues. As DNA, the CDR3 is TGCGCCAGCAGCTTGGCCAGAGGGAATGAAAAACTGTTTTTT. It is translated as CASSLARGNEKLFF.

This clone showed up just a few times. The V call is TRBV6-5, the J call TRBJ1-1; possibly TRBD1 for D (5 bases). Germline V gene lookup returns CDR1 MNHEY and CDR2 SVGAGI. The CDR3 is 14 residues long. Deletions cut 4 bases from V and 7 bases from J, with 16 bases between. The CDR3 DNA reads TGTGCCAGCAGTTCCATAACCGGGGGACTTGAAGCTTTCTTT. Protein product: CASSSITGGLEAFF.

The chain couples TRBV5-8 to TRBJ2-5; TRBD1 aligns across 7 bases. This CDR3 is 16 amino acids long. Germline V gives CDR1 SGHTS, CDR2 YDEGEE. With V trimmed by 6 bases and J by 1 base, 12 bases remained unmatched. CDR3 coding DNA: TGTGCCAGCACCCCTCACGGTAGGGGGCCCCAAGAGACCCAGTACTTC. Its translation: CASTPHGRGPQETQYF. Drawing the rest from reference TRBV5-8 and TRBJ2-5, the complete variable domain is EAGVTQSPTHLIKTRGQQATLRCSPISGHTSVYWYQQALGLGLQFLLWYDEGEERNRGNFPPRFSGRQFPNYSSELNVNALELEDSALYLCASTPHGRGPQETQYFGPGTRLLVL.

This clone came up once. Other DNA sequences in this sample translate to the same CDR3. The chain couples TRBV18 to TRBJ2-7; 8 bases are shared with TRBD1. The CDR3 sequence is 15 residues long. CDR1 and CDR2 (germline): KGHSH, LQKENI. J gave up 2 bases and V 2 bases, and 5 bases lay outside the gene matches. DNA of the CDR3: TGTGCCAGCTCACCATTCCGGGACAGGCCCTACGAGCAGTACTTC. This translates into CASSPFRDRPYEQYF.

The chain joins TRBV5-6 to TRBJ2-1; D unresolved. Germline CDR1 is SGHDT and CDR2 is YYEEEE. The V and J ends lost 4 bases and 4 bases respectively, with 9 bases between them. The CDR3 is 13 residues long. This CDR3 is CASSPLAYNEQFF. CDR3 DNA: TGTGCCAGCAGCCCCCTCGCGTACAATGAGCAGTTCTTC.

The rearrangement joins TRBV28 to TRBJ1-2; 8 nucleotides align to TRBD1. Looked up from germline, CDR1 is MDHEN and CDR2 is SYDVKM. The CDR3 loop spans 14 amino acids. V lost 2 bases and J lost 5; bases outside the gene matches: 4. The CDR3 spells CASSLQGAWYGYTF. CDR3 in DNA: TGTGCCAGCAGTTTACAGGGGGCATGGTATGGCTACACCTTC.

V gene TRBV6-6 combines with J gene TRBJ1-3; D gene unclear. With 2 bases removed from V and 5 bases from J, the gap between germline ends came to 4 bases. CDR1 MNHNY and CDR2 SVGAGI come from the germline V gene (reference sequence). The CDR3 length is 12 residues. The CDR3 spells CASSYPRNTIYF. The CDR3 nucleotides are TGTGCCAGCAGTTACCCGAGAAACACCATATATTTT.

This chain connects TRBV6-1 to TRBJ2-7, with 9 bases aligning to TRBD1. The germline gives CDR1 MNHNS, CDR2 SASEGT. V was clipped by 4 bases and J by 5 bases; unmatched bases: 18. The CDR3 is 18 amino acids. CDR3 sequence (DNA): TGTGCCAGCAGTGCCCGAAGGTGGGACAGGGCGCCGGGGGACGAGCAGTACTTC. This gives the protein CASSARRWDRAPGDEQYF.

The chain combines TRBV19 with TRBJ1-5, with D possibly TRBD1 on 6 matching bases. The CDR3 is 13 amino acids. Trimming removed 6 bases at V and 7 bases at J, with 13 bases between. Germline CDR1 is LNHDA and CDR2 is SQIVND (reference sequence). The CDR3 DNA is TGTGCCAGTAGCCAAAACCAGGGGCAGCCCCAGCATTTT. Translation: CASSQNQGQPQHF.